Below, 25 T cell receptor beta chains from the same sample are listed, as sequenced in a study of graft-versus-host responses after intestinal transplantation (TCRdb year 2021). Per the publication, the time point label means: cells obtained before transplantation from donor or recipient. These receptors are not linked to any known antigen. The method behind the library was the immunoSEQ multiplex PCR assay. The table comes from immuneACCESS by way of TCRdb, which keeps in-frame sequences with V and J called. Part of the clones is missing from these tables; in studies checked, under half for an unresolved V gene and the rest for unknown reasons. For this sample the table gives 75,000 to 100,000 clones, of which around four fifths were detected only once. The ten largest clones add up to about 15% of the sample. The material was unstimulated CD8+ T cells sorted from spleen or lymph node cells, obtained before intestinal transplant. The receptors originated from a human donor who received an intestinal transplant.

This clone occurred a few times. In DNA, the CDR3 is TGTGCCAGCAGCCCTATGGCCAGCGGGGTTAACTACGAGCAGTACTTC. This translates into CASSPMASGVNYEQYF. V is TRBV7-2 and J is TRBJ2-7; TRBD2 matches at 7 bases. Germline V gene data show CDR1 as SGHTA and CDR2 as FQGNSA. CDR3 length: 16 amino acids. V lost 5 bases to trimming and J lost 3 bases; unmatched junction nucleotides: 13.

CDR3 sequence (DNA): TGTGCCAGCAGTCCCCCATTAAGTACGGGTCAATTCTCCTACGAGCAGTACTTC. Translation gives CASSPPLSTGQFSYEQYF. The genes are TRBV27 and TRBJ2-7; D is uncertain. Trimming removed 5 bases from V and 0 bases from J, with 23 bases in between. The CDR3 consists of 18 residues. Germline CDR1 and CDR2: MNHEY and SMNVEV (reference sequence).

This clone was seen a handful of times. The chain uses TRBV2 and TRBJ2-2; D is unclear. Germline V gene sequence: CDR1 SNHLY, CDR2 FYNNEI. Trimming left V 3 bases short and J 2 bases short, with 1 base between. This CDR3 region has 12 residues. The CDR3 loop is CASSDNTGELFF. The CDR3 DNA follows: TGTGCCAGCAGTGACAACACCGGGGAGCTGTTTTTT.

In its sample, this clone was seen a few times. J is TRBJ2-7 and V is TRBV10-3, with 10 bases aligning to TRBD2. The CDR3 loop spans 16 amino acids. V dropped 5 bases and J dropped 2; count of bases not matched to a gene: 9. Germline CDR1 and CDR2: ENHRY and SYGVKD. CDR3 sequence: CAISRLAGYGTYEQYF. The CDR3 DNA reads TGTGCCATCAGTAGACTAGCGGGCTATGGGACCTACGAGCAGTACTTC.

As DNA, the CDR3 is TGTGCCAGCAGCCAAGGTCGCTACGAGCAGTACTTC. Its translation: CASSQGRYEQYF. J is TRBJ2-7 and V is TRBV4-2; no clear D. Germline CDR1 is LGHNA and CDR2 is YNFKEQ. The ends were cut back, 1 base at V and 3 bases at J, with 4 bases in the middle. The CDR3 spans 12 residues.

The J gene is TRBJ2-1, the V gene TRBV6-4; TRBD1 agrees at 11 bases. Germline values: CDR1 MRHNA, CDR2 SNTAGT. There are 16 residues in the CDR3. V gave up 0 bases and J gave up 8 bases; unmatched junction bases: 6. The CDR3 region is CASSDSWDRGWHEQFF. Here the CDR3 DNA reads TGTGCCAGCAGTGACTCATGGGACAGGGGGTGGCATGAGCAGTTCTTC.

The chain carries TRBV5-1 and TRBJ1-2, with a tentative D call TRBD1 (6 bases). CDR1 is SGHRS, CDR2 YFSETQ, per germline. The V gene lost 4 bases and the J gene lost 3 bases, with 19 bases spanning the gap. This CDR3 has 16 residues. The CDR3 loop is CASSNSDRPHYYGYTF. DNA for the CDR3: TGCGCCAGCAGCAATTCGGACAGACCCCACTACTATGGCTACACCTTC.

CDR3 sequence (DNA): TGTGCCAGCAGCTCCTTCAGGGGAGCCAAAAACATTCAGTACTTC. Its protein product is CASSSFRGAKNIQYF. The rearrangement links TRBV7-2 to TRBJ2-4; D might be TRBD1 (6 bases). Germline V lookup: CDR1 SGHTA, CDR2 FQGNSA. The length of the CDR3 is 15 residues. With 4 bases removed from V and 0 bases from J, the gap between germline ends came to 10 bases.

The rearrangement joins TRBV7-9 to TRBJ1-5, with 10 bases matching TRBD1. The germline CDR1 and CDR2 sequences are SEHNR and FQNEAQ (reference sequence). This CDR3 has 16 amino acids. V lost 0 bases, J lost 2 bases, and 1 base stayed unmatched. DNA of the CDR3: TGTGCCAGCAGCTTAGCCGGGACAGGGGGCAATCAGCCCCAGCATTTT. Translation gives CASSLAGTGGNQPQHF.

A remark on this clone: Other DNA sequences within the sample encode an identical CDR3. The gene calls are TRBV12-5 and TRBJ2-2; maybe TRBD1 (6 bases). The CDR3 runs to 18 residues. Trimming left V 0 bases short and J 1 base short, with 15 bases between. CDR1 is LGHNT and CDR2 is FRNRAP in the germline V gene. CDR3 in amino acids: CASGLVYRVHGNTGELFF. In DNA, the CDR3 is TGTGCTAGTGGTTTGGTGTACAGGGTCCACGGGAACACCGGGGAGCTGTTTTTT.

This sequence joins TRBV5-1 and TRBJ2-7, with a possible D match to TRBD1 (6 bases). Per germline, CDR1 SGHRS and CDR2 YFSETQ. CDR3 length equals 15 residues. Between the trimmed V and J ends, which lost 7 bases and 2 bases, there was a span of 19 bases. CDR3 DNA: TGCGCCAGCCACCCAACAGGGTTGAAAACCTACGAGCAGTACTTC. Translation: CASHPTGLKTYEQYF.

The chain couples TRBV29-1 to TRBJ2-3; D is undetermined. Looked up from germline, CDR1 is SQVTM and CDR2 is ANQGSEA. V was clipped by 0 bases and J by 1 base, with 11 bases between them. The CDR3 runs to 15 residues. The CDR3 DNA reads TGCAGCGTTGAAGATGAAATTGGGGGCACAGATACGCAGTATTTT. It codes for CSVEDEIGGTDTQYF.

V gene TRBV19 combines with J gene TRBJ1-1, with D uncertain. V was clipped by 7 bases and J by 2 bases, with 11 bases between them. This CDR3 spans 13 amino acids. Germline V CDR1 and CDR2: LNHDA, SQIVND (reference sequence). Written as DNA, the CDR3 is TGTGCCAGTACCCTCGGCCGTAACACTGAAGCTTTCTTT. This codes for CASTLGRNTEAFF.

J is TRBJ1-1 and V is TRBV28; the D is unclear. V was cut by 3 bases and J by 4 bases, with 12 bases left in between. Germline assignment: CDR1 MDHEN and CDR2 SYDVKM. This CDR3 is 14 amino acids long. The CDR3, as DNA: TGTGCCAGCAGTTTGGATCGGTGGAGCACTGAAGCTTTCTTT. Amino acids: CASSLDRWSTEAFF.

V gene TRBV7-6 combines with J gene TRBJ1-3; possibly TRBD1 for D (5 bases). Trimming shortened V by 2 bases and J by 4 bases, and 12 bases separated the two germline ends. Per germline, CDR1 SGHVS and CDR2 FNYEAQ. The CDR3 has 15 residues. CDR3 coding DNA: TGTGCCAGCAGCTTACAGGCAGGGCAAGGAAACACCATATATTTT. This codes for CASSLQAGQGNTIYF.

This clone was counted only a few times. The rearrangement uses TRBV2 and TRBJ2-7, with D uncertain. V was pared by 6 bases and J by 2 bases, with 17 bases between. Germline-derived CDR1 and CDR2 are SNHLY and FYNNEI. The CDR3 loop spans 15 amino acids. CDR3 in amino acids: CASSPPSQSTYEQYF. DNA for the CDR3: TGTGCCAGCAGCCCCCCGTCACAGAGCACCTACGAGCAGTACTTC.

This rearrangement joins TRBV5-6 to TRBJ2-5, with 7 bases matching TRBD1. CDR1 and CDR2 (germline): SGHDT, YYEEEE. The CDR3 extends over 16 amino acids. V was clipped by 1 base and J by 3 bases; unmatched bases: 9. Here the CDR3 reads CASSLTWTGGEETQYF. As DNA, the CDR3 is TGTGCCAGCAGCTTGACTTGGACAGGTGGGGAAGAGACCCAGTACTTC.

The gene calls are TRBV5-1 and TRBJ2-1; the match to TRBD2 covers 9 bases. Germline V gene data show CDR1 as SGHRS and CDR2 as YFSETQ. V trimming: 4 bases; J trimming: 4 bases; junction bases outside the gene matches: 9. This CDR3 has 16 residues. The CDR3 nucleotides are TGCGCCAGCAGCCTCTCCGGGACTAGCCGTTACAATGAGCAGTTCTTC. Encoded protein: CASSLSGTSRYNEQFF.

The chain recombines TRBV9 with TRBJ2-1; either TRBD1 or TRBD2 may fit D (5 bases each). The CDR3 is 15 residues long. CDR1 SGDLS and CDR2 YYNGEE come from the germline V gene. The V end lost 0 bases, the J end lost 5 bases, and 12 bases lay between the germline ends. The CDR3 nucleotides are TGTGCCAGCAGCGTAGGAACTGGGGGTAACAATGAGCAGTTCTTC. As protein: CASSVGTGGNNEQFF.

The chain has TRBV6-6 and TRBJ1-6; 8 nucleotides line up with TRBD1. V was pared by 11 bases and J by 8 bases, with 8 bases of the junction left unmatched. This CDR3 is 13 amino acids long. Germline lookup yields CDR1 MNHNY and CDR2 SVGAGI (reference sequence). As DNA, the CDR3 is TGTGCCTGCGGGCCAGGGGGCGATTCACCCCTCCACTTT. Translation gives CACGPGGDSPLHF.

The V call is TRBV6-5, the J call TRBJ1-2; 10 bases agree with TRBD1. Germline trimming cut 8 bases from V and 6 bases from J; bases unmatched to any gene: 9. Looked up from germline, CDR1 is MNHEY and CDR2 is SVGAGI. The CDR3 extends over 14 amino acids. For the CDR3, the DNA is TGTGCCAGCGACAAGGACAGGGGGTGGCATGGCTACACCTTC. This sequence encodes CASDKDRGWHGYTF.

The chain employs TRBV7-9 and TRBJ2-7, with TRBD2 matching 7 bases. This CDR3 has 17 amino acids. J lost 7 bases, V lost 0 bases, and 15 bases had no gene match. Germline loops: CDR1 SEHNR, CDR2 FQNEAQ (reference sequence). Here the CDR3 reads CASSLATTARLAGEQYF. The CDR3 nucleotides read TGTGCCAGCAGCTTAGCTACAACCGCCCGACTAGCTGGAGAGCAGTACTTC.

By share of the sample, this clone is medium-sized (0.01 to 0.1%). This chain uses TRBV28 with TRBJ1-5; D perhaps matches TRBD1 (6 bases). The CDR3 is made up of 16 amino acids. Trimming left V 4 bases short and J 3 bases short, with 16 bases between. Germline CDR1 reads MDHEN; CDR2 reads SYDVKM. In DNA form, the CDR3 reads TGTGCCAGCAGTTCAGGGGTAGGGTTTTCCAATCAGCCCCAGCATTTT. Its translation: CASSSGVGFSNQPQHF.

This chain joins TRBV23-1 and TRBJ1-1; tentatively, D is TRBD1 (6 bases). TRBV23-1 is an open reading frame whose function is uncertain. The CDR3 has 15 residues. Trimming pared 7 bases from V and 3 bases from J, leaving 18 bases between. This CDR3 is CASTTKQGGHTEAFF. DNA of the CDR3: TGCGCCAGCACGACCAAACAGGGTGGTCACACTGAAGCTTTCTTT.

The chain carries TRBV11-2 and TRBJ2-1; no definite D call. Trimming took off 2 bases at V and 7 bases at J, with 6 bases between the two ends. Germline assignment: CDR1 SGHAT and CDR2 FQNNGV. This CDR3 is built from 12 residues. The CDR3 coding sequence is TGTGCCAGCAGCTTATCGATAAATGAGCAGTTCTTC. Its translation: CASSLSINEQFF.